The clone carrying this T cell receptor beta chain appeared once. This sample was taken from a study of blood T cell repertoires in COVID-19. Sequenced by immunoSEQ multiplex PCR; TCRdb stores in-frame clones only, minus some. This table holds approximately 360,000 clones, nearly 90% found once. Trimming stripped 4 bases from V and 11 bases from J, with 20 bases between. CDR3 length equals 14 residues. CDR1 and CDR2 from the germline V gene are MDHEN and SYDVKM. Sequences were obtained from peripheral blood. V gene TRBV28 combines with J gene TRBJ1-1, with D possibly being TRBD1 (5 bases). This TCR came from a man aged 18-30 years with active or convalescent COVID-19. Written as DNA, the CDR3 is TGTGCCAGCAGTTCTCCGACAGTCTCGGTGGGGGCTTTCTTT. It is translated as CASSSPTVSVGAFF.